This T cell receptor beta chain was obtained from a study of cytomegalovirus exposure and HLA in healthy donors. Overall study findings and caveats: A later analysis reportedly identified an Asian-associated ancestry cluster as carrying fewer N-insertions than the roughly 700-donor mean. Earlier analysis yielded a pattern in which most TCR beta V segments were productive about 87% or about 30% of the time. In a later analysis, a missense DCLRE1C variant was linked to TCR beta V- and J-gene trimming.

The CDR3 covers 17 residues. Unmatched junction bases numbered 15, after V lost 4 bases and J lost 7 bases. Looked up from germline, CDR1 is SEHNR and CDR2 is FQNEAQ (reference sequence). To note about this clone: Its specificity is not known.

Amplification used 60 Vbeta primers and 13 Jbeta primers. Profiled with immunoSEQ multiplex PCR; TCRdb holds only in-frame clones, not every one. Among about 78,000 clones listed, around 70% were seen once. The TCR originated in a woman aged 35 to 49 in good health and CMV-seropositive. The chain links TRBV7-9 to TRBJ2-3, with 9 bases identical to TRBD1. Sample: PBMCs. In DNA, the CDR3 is TGTGCCAGCAGCTCCCCGGGGGGACAGGGTGGTGGATATACGCAGTATTTT. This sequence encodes CASSSPGGQGGGYTQYF.